The TCR beta chain described here comes from a study of T-cell reconstitution after alpha-beta-depleted transplantation in children. For TCRbeta, the library was prepared with unique molecular identifiers. TCRdb fed the PCR reads into MiXCR, producing one record per CDR3 protein. The data show fewer than 750,000 distinct CDR3 sequences, under 25% seen once. This clonotype was seen repeatedly, ten times or more. In germline, CDR1 is SEHNR, CDR2 FQNEAQ (reference sequence). V was pared by 6 bases and J by 5 bases, with 20 bases between. CDR3 length: 16 residues. The receptor was isolated from a boy under three years old who had a stem cell transplant for acute myeloid leukemia, so the T cells may come from the graft donor. Material: PBMCs, mostly from graft donor cells, obtained 360 days after TCRalphabeta/CD19-depleted stem cell transplant. This chain uses TRBV7-9 with TRBJ2-1, with D possibly being TRBD2 (6 bases). This CDR3 is CASRKNLGGINNEQFF. In DNA, the CDR3 is TGTGCCAGCAGAAAAAACCTCGGGGGAATCAACAATGAGCAGTTCTTC.